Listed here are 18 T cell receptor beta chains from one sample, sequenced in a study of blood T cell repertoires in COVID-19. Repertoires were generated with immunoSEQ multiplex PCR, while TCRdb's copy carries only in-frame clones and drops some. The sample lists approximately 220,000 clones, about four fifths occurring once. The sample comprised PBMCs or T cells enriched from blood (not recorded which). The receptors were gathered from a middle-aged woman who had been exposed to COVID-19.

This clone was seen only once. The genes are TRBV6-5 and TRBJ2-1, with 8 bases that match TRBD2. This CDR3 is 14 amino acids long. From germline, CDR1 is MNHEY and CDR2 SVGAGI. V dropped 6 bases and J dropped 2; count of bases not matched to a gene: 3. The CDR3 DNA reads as TGTGCCAGCAGCCGGGGGGGCCCCTACAATGAGCAGTTCTTC. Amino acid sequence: CASSRGGPYNEQFF.

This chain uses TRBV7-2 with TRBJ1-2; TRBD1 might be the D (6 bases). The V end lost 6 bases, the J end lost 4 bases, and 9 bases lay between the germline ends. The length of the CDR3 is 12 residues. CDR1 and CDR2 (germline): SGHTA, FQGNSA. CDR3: CASSPTGYGYTF. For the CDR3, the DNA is TGTGCCAGCAGTCCGACAGGCTATGGCTACACCTTC.

In nucleotides, the CDR3 is TGTGCCAGCAGCTTAAGCCCGGGGACAGGGCGCCATGGCTACACCTTC. As protein: CASSLSPGTGRHGYTF. The chain couples TRBV7-9 to TRBJ1-2; 9 bases agree with TRBD1. The CDR3 is made up of 16 amino acids. Looked up from germline, CDR1 is SEHNR and CDR2 is FQNEAQ (reference sequence). Trimming removed 2 bases from V and 6 bases from J; junction bases left unmatched: 10.

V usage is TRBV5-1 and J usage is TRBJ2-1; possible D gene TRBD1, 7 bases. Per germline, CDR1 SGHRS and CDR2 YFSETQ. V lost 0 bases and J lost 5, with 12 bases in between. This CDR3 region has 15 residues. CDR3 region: CASSLGQGGHNEQFF. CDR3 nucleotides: TGCGCCAGCAGCTTGGGACAGGGAGGACACAATGAGCAGTTCTTC. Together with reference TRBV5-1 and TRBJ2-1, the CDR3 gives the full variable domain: KAGVTQTPRYLIKTRGQQVTLSCSPISGHRSVSWYQQTPGQGLQFLFEYFSETQRNKGNFPGRFSGRQFSNSRSEMNVSTLELGDSALYLCASSLGQGGHNEQFFGPGTRLTVL.

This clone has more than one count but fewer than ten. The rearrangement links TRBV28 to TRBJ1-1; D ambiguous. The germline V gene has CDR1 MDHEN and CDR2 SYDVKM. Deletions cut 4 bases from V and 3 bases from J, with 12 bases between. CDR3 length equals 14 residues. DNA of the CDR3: TGTGCCAGCAGTTCCCGAGACGGGTACACTGAAGCTTTCTTT. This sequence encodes CASSSRDGYTEAFF.

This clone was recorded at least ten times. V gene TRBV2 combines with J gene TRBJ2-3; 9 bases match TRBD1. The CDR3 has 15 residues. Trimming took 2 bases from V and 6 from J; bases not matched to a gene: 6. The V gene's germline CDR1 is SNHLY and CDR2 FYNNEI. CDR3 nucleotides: TGTGCCAGCAGTGAATCGGACAGGGGCTTCGATACGCAGTATTTT. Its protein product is CASSESDRGFDTQYF.

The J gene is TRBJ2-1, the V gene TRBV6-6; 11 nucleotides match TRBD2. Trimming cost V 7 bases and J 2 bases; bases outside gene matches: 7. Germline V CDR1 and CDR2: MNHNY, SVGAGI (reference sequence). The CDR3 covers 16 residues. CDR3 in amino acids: CASTSSSGGTYNEQFF. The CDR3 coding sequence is TGTGCCAGCACCTCGTCTAGCGGGGGGACCTACAATGAGCAGTTCTTC.

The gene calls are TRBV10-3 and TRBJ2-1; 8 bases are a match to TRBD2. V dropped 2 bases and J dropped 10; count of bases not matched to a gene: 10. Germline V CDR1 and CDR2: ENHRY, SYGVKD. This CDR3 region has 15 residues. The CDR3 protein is CAISEAGAGGEEQFF. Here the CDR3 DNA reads TGTGCCATCAGTGAGGCGGGGGCGGGGGGAGAGGAGCAGTTCTTC.

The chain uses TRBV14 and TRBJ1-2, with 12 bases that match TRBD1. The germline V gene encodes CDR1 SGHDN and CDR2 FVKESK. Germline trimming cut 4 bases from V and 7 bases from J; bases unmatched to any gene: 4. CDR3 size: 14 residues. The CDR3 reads CASSLGQGAFGYTF. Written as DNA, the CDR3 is TGTGCCAGCAGCCTGGGACAGGGGGCGTTTGGCTACACCTTC.

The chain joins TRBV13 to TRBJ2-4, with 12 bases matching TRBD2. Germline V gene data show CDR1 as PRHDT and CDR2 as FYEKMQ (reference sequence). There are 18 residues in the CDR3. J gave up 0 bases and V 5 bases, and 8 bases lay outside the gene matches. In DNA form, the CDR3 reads TGTGCCAGCAGCAGACTAGCGGGAGATCCCCTAGCCAAAAACATTCAGTACTTC. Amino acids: CASSRLAGDPLAKNIQYF.

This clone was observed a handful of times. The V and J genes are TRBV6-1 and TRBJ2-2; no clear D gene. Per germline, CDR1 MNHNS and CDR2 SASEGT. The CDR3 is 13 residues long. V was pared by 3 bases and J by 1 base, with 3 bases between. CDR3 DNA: TGTGCCAGCAGTGACAGGAACACCGGGGAGCTGTTTTTT. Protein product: CASSDRNTGELFF.

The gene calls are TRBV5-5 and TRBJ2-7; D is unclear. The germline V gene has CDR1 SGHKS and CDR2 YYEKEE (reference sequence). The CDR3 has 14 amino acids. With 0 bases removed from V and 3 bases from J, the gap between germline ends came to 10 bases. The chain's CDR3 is CASSLAWPSYEQYF. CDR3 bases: TGTGCCAGCAGCTTGGCCTGGCCCAGCTACGAGCAGTACTTC. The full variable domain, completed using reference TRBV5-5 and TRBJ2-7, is DAGVTQSPTHLIKTRGQQVTLRCSPISGHKSVSWYQQVLGQGPQFIFQYYEKEERGRGNFPDRFSARQFPNYSSELNVNALLLGDSALYLCASSLAWPSYEQYFGPGTRLTVT.

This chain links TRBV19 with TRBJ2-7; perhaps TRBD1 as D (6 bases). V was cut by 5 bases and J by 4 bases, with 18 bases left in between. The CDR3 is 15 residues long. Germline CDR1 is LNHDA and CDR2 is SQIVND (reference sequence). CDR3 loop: CASSEARQVAYEQYF. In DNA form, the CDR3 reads TGTGCCAGTAGTGAAGCGCGACAGGTCGCATACGAGCAGTACTTC.

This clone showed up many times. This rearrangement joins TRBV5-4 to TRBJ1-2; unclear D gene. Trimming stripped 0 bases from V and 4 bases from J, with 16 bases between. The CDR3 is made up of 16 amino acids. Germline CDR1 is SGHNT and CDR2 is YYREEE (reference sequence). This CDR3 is CASSLAGRRTIYGYTF. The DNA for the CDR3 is TGTGCCAGCAGCTTGGCCGGGAGGAGGACTATCTATGGCTACACCTTC.

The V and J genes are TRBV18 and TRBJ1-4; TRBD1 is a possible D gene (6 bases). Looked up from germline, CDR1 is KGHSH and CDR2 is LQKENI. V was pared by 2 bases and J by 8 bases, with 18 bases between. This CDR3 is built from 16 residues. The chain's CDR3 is CASSPGLQGRGEKLFF. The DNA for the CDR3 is TGTGCCAGCTCACCAGGCCTACAGGGAAGAGGAGAAAAACTGTTTTTT.

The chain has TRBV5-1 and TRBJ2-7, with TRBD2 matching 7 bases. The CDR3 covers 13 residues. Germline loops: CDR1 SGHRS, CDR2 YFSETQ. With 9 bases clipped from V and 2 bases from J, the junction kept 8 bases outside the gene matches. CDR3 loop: CATRGGNPYEQYF. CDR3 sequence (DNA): TGCGCCACCCGCGGGGGTAATCCCTACGAGCAGTACTTC.

As DNA, the CDR3 is TGTGCCAGCAGCTATTCCGGGACAACTTATGGCTACACCTTC. Translation gives CASSYSGTTYGYTF. This rearrangement joins TRBV5-6 to TRBJ1-2, with D possibly matching TRBD1 (6 bases). This CDR3 region has 14 residues. V was shortened by 3 bases and J by 5 bases, with 14 bases between the two germline ends. Germline assignment: CDR1 SGHDT and CDR2 YYEEEE.

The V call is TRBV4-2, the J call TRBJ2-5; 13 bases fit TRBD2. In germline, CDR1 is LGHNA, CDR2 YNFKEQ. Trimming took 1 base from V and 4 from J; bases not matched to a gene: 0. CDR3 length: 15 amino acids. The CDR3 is CASSQGTSGGETQYF. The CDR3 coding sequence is TGTGCCAGCAGCCAAGGGACTAGCGGGGGAGAGACCCAGTACTTC.